These 31 T cell receptor beta chains came from one sample sequenced in a study of cytomegalovirus exposure and HLA in healthy donors listed by TCRdb under 2017. The library was obtained by the immunoSEQ multiplex PCR assay. For the multiplex PCR, a mixture combining 60 forward primers for TCR Vbeta segments and 13 reverse primers for TCR Jbeta segments was used. The clones in this table, taken by TCRdb from immuneACCESS, are in-frame only. Not every clone is retained; where verified, under half of the shortfall comes from an unresolved V gene, and the cause of the rest is unknown. The table for this sample lists some 200,000 clones; roughly four fifths of them were counted only once. The ten largest account for about 0.2% of the sample. The sample was PBMCs. The receptors originated from a girl aged 2 to 10 in good health and CMV-seronegative.

J is TRBJ2-3 and V is TRBV6-1; tentatively, D is TRBD2 (5 bases). The CDR3 is 13 amino acids. CDR1 is MNHNS and CDR2 is SASEGT in the germline V gene. Trimming took off 8 bases at V and 2 bases at J, with 11 bases between the two ends. The CDR3 protein is CASRGRVTDTQYF. The CDR3 DNA reads as TGTGCCAGCCGAGGGCGAGTCACAGATACGCAGTATTTT.

This chain connects TRBV7-9 to TRBJ2-1; 10 bases agree with TRBD1. Trimming at V came to 3 bases and at J to 15 bases, leaving 5 bases not matched to a gene. The CDR3 is 12 amino acids. CDR1 is SEHNR and CDR2 is FQNEAQ in the germline V gene (reference sequence). CDR3 loop: CASSFGTGERFF. In nucleotides, the CDR3 is TGTGCCAGCAGCTTCGGGACAGGGGAACGGTTCTTC.

The chain couples TRBV6-5 to TRBJ2-7; D possibly corresponds to TRBD1 (5 bases). Per germline, CDR1 MNHEY and CDR2 SVGAGI. The CDR3 consists of 12 residues. V dropped 5 bases and J dropped 6 bases, with 11 bases sitting between them. CDR3 DNA: TGTGCCAGCAGTGCCAGGGTAGGCGAGCAGTACTTC. It specifies CASSARVGEQYF.

This sequence joins TRBV6-6 and TRBJ2-1, with TRBD1 identical over 8 bases. V lost 6 bases to trimming and J lost 4 bases; unmatched junction nucleotides: 11. This CDR3 region has 16 residues. Germline assignment: CDR1 MNHNY and CDR2 SVGAGI (reference sequence). CDR3 region: CASSPSGDRRYNEQFF. In DNA form, the CDR3 reads TGTGCCAGCAGCCCATCGGGGGACAGGAGATACAATGAGCAGTTCTTC.

This CDR3 reads CASSDDRVSPGGYTF. CDR3 coding DNA: TGTGCCAGCAGTGACGACAGGGTATCTCCTGGTGGCTACACCTTC. V usage is TRBV2 and J usage is TRBJ1-2, with TRBD1 matching 7 bases. This CDR3 spans 15 amino acids. Trimming cost V 3 bases and J 7 bases; bases outside gene matches: 11. The germline gives CDR1 SNHLY, CDR2 FYNNEI.

The rearrangement uses TRBV7-9 and TRBJ2-2, with D maybe TRBD2 (5 bases). The V gene lost 4 bases and the J gene lost 1 base, with 10 bases spanning the gap. In germline, CDR1 is SEHNR, CDR2 FQNEAQ (reference sequence). There are 15 residues in the CDR3. Written as DNA, the CDR3 is TGTGCCAGCAGCTATGGGGAGAGGAACACCGGGGAGCTGTTTTTT. Amino acids: CASSYGERNTGELFF. Full variable domain (missing parts from reference TRBV7-9 and TRBJ2-2): DTGVSQNPRHKITKRGQNVTFRCDPISEHNRLYWYRQTLGQGPEFLTYFQNEAQLEKSRLLSDRFSAERPKGSFSTLEIQRTEQGDSAMYLCASSYGERNTGELFFGEGSRLTVL.

Here the CDR3 DNA reads TGTGCCAGCAGTATTCGCCGGGGGAATGGAGAGACCCAGTACTTC. Amino acid sequence: CASSIRRGNGETQYF. This chain connects TRBV5-4 to TRBJ2-5, with D possibly matching TRBD2 (6 bases). Deletions cut 5 bases from V and 4 bases from J, with 18 bases between. This CDR3 comprises 15 residues. Germline V gene lookup returns CDR1 SGHNT and CDR2 YYREEE (reference sequence).

Here the CDR3 reads CSVAARQPNPYTF. The CDR3 region has the DNA TGCAGCGTTGCGGCCAGGCAGCCAAACCCATACACCTTC. The chain couples TRBV29-1 to TRBJ1-2; D is undetermined. Trimming stripped 4 bases from V and 11 bases from J, with 20 bases between. The V gene's germline CDR1 is SQVTM and CDR2 ANQGSEA. CDR3 length: 13 residues.

This chain uses TRBV6-5 with TRBJ2-7; 9 nucleotides agree with TRBD1. CDR1 is MNHEY, CDR2 SVGAGI, per germline. This CDR3 comprises 12 residues. The V segment lost 6 bases and the J segment 4 bases; nucleotides outside the gene matches: 1. The DNA of the CDR3 is TGTGCCAGCAGGGGACAGGGATACGAGCAGTACTTC. It encodes CASRGQGYEQYF.

The chain employs TRBV19 and TRBJ1-4; D not resolved. Germline V gene data show CDR1 as LNHDA and CDR2 as SQIVND (reference sequence). There are 15 residues in the CDR3. V was pared by 7 bases and J by 0 bases, with 12 bases between. CDR3 sequence reads: CASKGAPATNEKLFF. CDR3 nucleotide sequence: TGTGCCAGTAAGGGAGCCCCAGCAACTAATGAAAAACTGTTTTTT.

The CDR3 DNA reads TGCGCCAGCAGCCAAGATGTACAGGGGCTGGGAGAGACCCAGTACTTC. Translated: CASSQDVQGLGETQYF. The chain employs TRBV4-1 and TRBJ2-5; TRBD1 aligns across 7 bases. The CDR3 consists of 16 residues. The trim removed 0 bases at V and 4 bases at J, leaving 8 bases unmatched. CDR1 and CDR2 from the germline V gene are MGHRA and YSYEKL.

This chain connects TRBV6-6 to TRBJ1-6; the D gene is possibly TRBD1 (6 bases). Germline V lookup: CDR1 MNHNY, CDR2 SVGAGI (reference sequence). This CDR3 region has 14 residues. Trimming removed 5 bases from V and 10 bases from J, with 15 bases in between. The CDR3 nucleotides read TGTGCCAGCAGTGCTTACATACAGGGCTCACCCCTCCACTTT. Residues: CASSAYIQGSPLHF.

The V call is TRBV5-6, the J call TRBJ1-1, with D hard to call. V lost 6 bases and J lost 3, with 9 bases in between. The CDR3 has 12 residues. Germline V gene data show CDR1 as SGHDT and CDR2 as YYEEEE. The CDR3 loop reads CASTWSDTEAFF. The CDR3 DNA is TGTGCCAGCACCTGGAGCGACACTGAAGCTTTCTTT.

The V and J genes are TRBV29-1 and TRBJ2-1; D remains ambiguous. CDR3 size: 14 residues. Looked up from germline, CDR1 is SQVTM and CDR2 is ANQGSEA. The V gene lost 2 bases and the J gene lost 0 bases, with 8 bases spanning the gap. The CDR3 region is CSVEYPSSYNEQFF. As DNA, the CDR3 is TGCAGCGTTGAATACCCGAGCTCCTACAATGAGCAGTTCTTC.

The chain employs TRBV4-1 and TRBJ1-1, with 10 bases aligning to TRBD1. Germline V gives CDR1 MGHRA, CDR2 YSYEKL. V shed 3 bases and J 3 bases; nucleotides not matched to a gene: 10. This CDR3 spans 17 amino acids. This CDR3 reads CASSQKPGQGRDTEAFF. In DNA form, the CDR3 reads TGCGCCAGCAGCCAGAAACCGGGACAGGGGCGGGACACTGAAGCTTTCTTT.

The V call is TRBV7-9, the J call TRBJ2-5; D is perhaps TRBD1 (5 bases). The assigned J gene may be wrong: the sequence end matches TRBJ2-7 better. The CDR3 loop spans 12 amino acids. CDR1 is SEHNR and CDR2 is FQNEAQ in the germline V gene (reference sequence). The CDR3: CASSFQGNEQYF. The DNA of the CDR3 is TGTGCCAGCAGCTTTCAGGGAAACGAGCAGTACTTC.

The V gene is TRBV2, the J gene TRBJ2-7; D ambiguous. The CDR3 runs 12 residues. The V gene's germline CDR1 is SNHLY and CDR2 FYNNEI. V lost 6 bases and J lost 0, with 6 bases in between. CDR3 nucleotides: TGTGCCAGCAGGAGGAGCTCCTACGAGCAGTACTTC. Translating gives CASRRSSYEQYF. Full variable domain (rest looked up from reference TRBV2 and TRBJ2-7): EPEVTQTPSHQVTQMGQEVILRCVPISNHLYFYWYRQILGQKVEFLVSFYNNEISEKSEIFDDQFSVERPDGSNFTLKIRSTKLEDSAMYFCASRRSSYEQYFGPGTRLTVT.

This clone was counted a single time. This chain connects TRBV10-1 to TRBJ1-5; D remains unclear. V lost 2 bases, J lost 4 bases, and 6 bases lay in between. Germline V lookup: CDR1 WNHNN, CDR2 SYGVQD (reference sequence). The length of the CDR3 is 13 residues. The CDR3 DNA sequence: TGCGCCAGCAGTGAGGGGCTAAATCAGCCCCAGCATTTT. This gives the protein CASSEGLNQPQHF.

The J gene is TRBJ2-7, the V gene TRBV27; maybe TRBD2 (6 bases). Looked up from germline, CDR1 is MNHEY and CDR2 is SMNVEV (reference sequence). This CDR3 is built from 15 residues. With 0 bases removed from V and 6 bases from J, the gap between germline ends came to 15 bases. CDR3 sequence: CASSLSSGAPGEQYF. The CDR3 DNA sequence: TGTGCCAGCAGTTTATCGTCGGGAGCGCCCGGCGAGCAGTACTTC.

The chain recombines TRBV7-3 with TRBJ2-3; 10 nucleotides line up with TRBD2. Per germline, CDR1 SGHTA and CDR2 FQGTGA. The trim removed 9 bases at V and 1 base at J, leaving 7 bases unmatched. The CDR3 consists of 15 residues. In DNA, the CDR3 is TGTGCCAGTTCGCTAGCGGGGGTTGGCACAGATACGCAGTATTTT. It yields the protein CASSLAGVGTDTQYF.

As regards this clone: Other DNA sequences in this specimen translate into the identical CDR3. The J gene is TRBJ1-1, the V gene TRBV5-6, with D perhaps matching TRBD1 (6 bases). The CDR3 sequence is 14 residues long. Trimming pared 8 bases from V and 4 bases from J, leaving 18 bases between. Germline lookup yields CDR1 SGHDT and CDR2 YYEEEE. As DNA, the CDR3 is TGTGCCAGTAGACGAACCGGGACATTCACTGAAGCTTTCTTT. Translation gives CASRRTGTFTEAFF. Drawing the rest from reference TRBV5-6 and TRBJ1-1, the complete variable domain is DAGVTQSPTHLIKTRGQQVTLRCSPKSGHDTVSWYQQALGQGPQFIFQYYEEEERQRGNFPDRFSGHQFPNYSSELNVNALLLGDSALYLCASRRTGTFTEAFFGQGTRLTVV.

This rearrangement joins TRBV4-1 to TRBJ1-1; D unresolved. The length of the CDR3 is 11 residues. Trimming pared 4 bases from V and 6 bases from J, leaving 6 bases between. The germline V gene encodes CDR1 MGHRA and CDR2 YSYEKL. The DNA of the CDR3 is TGCGCCAGCAGCCTCGGGGCTGAAGCTTTCTTT. Translation gives CASSLGAEAFF.

The V and J genes are TRBV4-2 and TRBJ2-5; D unresolved. This CDR3 comprises 13 residues. Germline V lookup: CDR1 LGHNA, CDR2 YNFKEQ. V lost 0 bases, J lost 3 bases, and 5 bases lay in between. The CDR3 sequence is CASSQDFKETQYF. CDR3 nucleotides: TGTGCCAGCAGCCAAGACTTTAAAGAGACCCAGTACTTC.

The chain carries TRBV7-6 and TRBJ1-5, with no clear D. Trimming removed 3 bases at V and 4 bases at J, with 4 bases between. The germline V gene encodes CDR1 SGHVS and CDR2 FNYEAQ. The CDR3 totals 12 residues. In DNA, the CDR3 is TGTGCCAGCAGCTTTTTAAATCAGCCCCAGCATTTT. This encodes CASSFLNQPQHF.

The J gene is TRBJ1-2, the V gene TRBV5-5; D unclear. The CDR3 totals 14 residues. In germline, CDR1 is SGHKS, CDR2 YYEKEE (reference sequence). V was pared by 0 bases and J by 2 bases, with 8 bases between. The CDR3 region has the DNA TGTGCCAGCAGCTTGGAGACAACGAACTATGGCTACACCTTC. This encodes CASSLETTNYGYTF.

This clone was detected a few times. The chain recombines TRBV4-1 with TRBJ2-7; 15 nucleotides align to TRBD2. This CDR3 is built from 16 residues. V was clipped by 4 bases and J by 2 bases; unmatched bases: 3. Germline CDR1 reads MGHRA; CDR2 reads YSYEKL. As DNA, the CDR3 is TGCGCCAGCAGCCGGGGACTAGCGGGAGGCACCTACGAGCAGTACTTC. As protein: CASSRGLAGGTYEQYF.

J is TRBJ2-6 and V is TRBV6-7; 8 bases fit TRBD1. TRBV6-7 is designated an ORF whose function remains uncertain. The V segment lost 0 bases and the J segment 4 bases; nucleotides outside the gene matches: 14. CDR3 length: 20 amino acids. CDR3 sequence: CASSYSPDRERVSGANVLTF. The CDR3 DNA reads as TGTGCCAGCAGTTACTCTCCGGACAGGGAAAGGGTGTCCGGGGCCAACGTCCTGACTTTC.

The V and J genes are TRBV2 and TRBJ1-1; TRBD1 is a possible D gene (6 bases). Trimming took 6 bases from V and 0 from J, leaving 14 bases between them. Germline V gives CDR1 SNHLY, CDR2 FYNNEI. This CDR3 spans 15 amino acids. The CDR3 loop reads CASRPDSAMNTEAFF. DNA for the CDR3: TGTGCCAGCAGGCCGGACAGCGCCATGAACACTGAAGCTTTCTTT.

The CDR3 DNA follows: TGTGCCAGCAGCTTGGGACAGCAAGAGACCCAGTACTTC. Its protein product is CASSLGQQETQYF. The V call is TRBV2, the J call TRBJ2-5; TRBD1 matches 7 bases. This CDR3 is 13 amino acids long. With V trimmed by 6 bases and J by 2 bases, 3 bases remained unmatched. CDR1 is SNHLY, CDR2 FYNNEI, per germline.

The V and J genes are TRBV6-4 and TRBJ1-5; weak D call: TRBD1 (6 bases). Trimming stripped 6 bases from V and 2 bases from J, with 20 bases between. From germline, CDR1 is MRHNA and CDR2 SNTAGT. The CDR3 consists of 17 residues. This CDR3 is CASRTPDSSGGNQPQHF. The CDR3, as DNA: TGTGCCAGCAGGACTCCGGACAGCAGCGGTGGCAATCAGCCCCAGCATTTT.

V is TRBV7-2 and J is TRBJ1-2, with D possibly being TRBD1 (5 bases). The V gene's germline CDR1 is SGHTA and CDR2 FQGNSA. This CDR3 is built from 15 residues. V was pared by 6 bases and J by 0 bases, with 14 bases between. Here the CDR3 reads CASSSTLTANYGYTF. The CDR3 nucleotides read TGTGCCAGCAGTTCAACACTGACAGCTAACTATGGCTACACCTTC.